The rows below give T cell receptor beta chains drawn from one sample of a study of T cell repertoires in cytomegalovirus infection. No antigen has been identified for these receptors. TCRdb reprocessed the reads with MiXCR, giving one entry per CDR3 protein. The table shows some 310,000 distinct CDR3 sequences, with 20% to 25% occurring only once. The material sequenced was cultured PBMCs, taken from culture after CMV antigen stimulation. These receptors all come from a human donor in good health (CMV status not recorded). Some clones in this sample may be carry-over from other donors' samples. Each CDR3 is given with its conserved first and last residue. D genes are given only for firm matches. Clone size is shown for a subset of rows, as once, few, many or a class of expanded clone.

d_call	v_call	clone_size	j_call	cdr3_aa	cdr3_nt
NA	TRBV30	NA	TRBJ2-7	CAWSRPGSSYEQYF	TGTGCCTGGAGCCGTCCTGGCAGCTCCTACGAGCAGTACTTC
TRBD2	TRBV6-2/TRBV6-3	many	TRBJ2-7	CASTRSGSLEQYF	TGTGCCAGCACTCGGAGCGGGAGCCTCGAGCAGTACTTC
NA	TRBV30	NA	TRBJ1-2	CAWSKVDLYGYTF	TGTGCCTGGAGTAAAGTCGACCTGTATGGCTACACCTTC
TRBD2	TRBV7-8	few	TRBJ2-3	CASSLGLVGLAGAGVRTDTQYF	TGTGCCAGCAGCTTAGGACTCGTGGGACTAGCGGGAGCAGGTGTTCGCACAGATACGCAGTATTTT
NA	TRBV18	NA	TRBJ1-1	CASSPLSDEAFF	TGTGCCAGCTCACCACTCTCGGATGAAGCTTTCTTT
NA	TRBV6-1	few	TRBJ1-1	CASSDTGFLNTEAFF	TGTGCCAGCAGTGATACAGGGTTTTTGAACACTGAAGCTTTCTTT
TRBD2	TRBV28	few	TRBJ2-3	CASSSPGREPLDTQYF	TGTGCCAGCAGTTCCCCAGGGCGGGAGCCCCTAGATACGCAGTATTTT
NA	TRBV28	NA	TRBJ2-1	CASRAMAAGFYNEQFF	TGTGCCAGCAGGGCAATGGCCGCAGGGTTCTACAATGAGCAGTTCTTC
NA	TRBV7-8	many	TRBJ2-2	CASSLRAVTTNTGELFF	TGTGCCAGCAGCCTAAGGGCGGTAACTACGAACACCGGGGAGCTGTTTTTT
TRBD2	TRBV28	many	TRBJ2-1	CASLTSGRYNEQFF	TGTGCCAGCTTGACTAGCGGGAGGTACAATGAGCAGTTCTTC
NA	TRBV7-2	many	TRBJ2-4	CASSQTGGGGIQYF	TGTGCCAGCAGCCAAACAGGGGGGGGAGGCATTCAGTACTTC
TRBD1	TRBV28	few	TRBJ1-2	CASTSVGQGLGYTF	TGTGCCAGCACCTCGGTTGGACAGGGCTTGGGCTACACCTTC
TRBD1	TRBV3-1	once	TRBJ1-2	CASSRGQGEFGYTF	TGTGCCAGCAGCCGGGGACAGGGGGAATTTGGCTACACCTTC
TRBD1	TRBV6-1	many	TRBJ1-5	CASSDILTGLNQPQHF	TGTGCCAGCAGTGATATCCTGACAGGGCTGAATCAGCCCCAGCATTTT
NA	TRBV4-3	few	TRBJ2-3	CASSQERQRFGDTQYF	TGCGCCAGCAGCCAAGAGCGTCAGCGGTTTGGCGATACGCAGTATTTT
NA	TRBV11-2	NA	TRBJ2-1	CASSFWSINEQFF	TGTGCCAGCAGCTTCTGGTCGATAAATGAGCAGTTCTTC
NA	TRBV7-2	many	TRBJ1-5	CASSYRAPSQPQHF	TGTGCCAGCAGTTACAGGGCTCCCAGTCAGCCCCAGCATTTT
NA	TRBV20-1	NA	TRBJ2-1	CSARPGPTYNEQFF	TGCAGTGCTAGGCCGGGACCGACCTACAATGAGCAGTTCTTC
NA	TRBV7-6	NA	TRBJ2-3	CASSSEGGRQYF	TGTGCCAGCAGCTCCGAAGGGGGAAGGCAGTATTTT
NA	TRBV20-1	NA	TRBJ1-2	CSARDSRRNIYGYTF	TGCAGTGCTAGAGATTCAAGGCGGAACATCTATGGCTACACCTTC
TRBD2	TRBV6-2/TRBV6-3	NA	TRBJ2-3	CASSYEAGASDTQYF	TGTGCCAGCAGTTACGAAGCGGGAGCATCAGATACGCAGTATTTT
NA	TRBV2	NA	TRBJ2-5	CASSEARTEQETQYF	TGTGCCAGCAGTGAAGCCCGGACAGAACAAGAGACCCAGTACTTC
NA	TRBV4-3	NA	TRBJ2-2	CASSQDTNTGELFF	TGCGCCAGCAGCCAAGATACCAACACCGGGGAGCTGTTTTTT
TRBD1	TRBV7-4	NA	TRBJ2-3	CASSSGTGTGTQYF	TGTGCCAGCAGCTCCGGGACAGGGACGGGTACGCAGTATTTT
NA	TRBV12-3/TRBV12-4	many	TRBJ1-5	CASSLIFGVFQPQHF	TGTGCCAGCAGTTTAATTTTCGGGGTTTTTCAGCCCCAGCATTTT
NA	TRBV20-1	few	TRBJ2-7	CSAREGRTYEQYF	TGCAGTGCTAGAGAAGGTAGGACCTACGAGCAGTACTTC
NA	TRBV24-1	few	TRBJ1-2	CATSDTSRDNYGYTF	TGTGCCACCAGTGATACCTCTCGGGACAACTATGGCTACACCTTC
NA	TRBV7-9	few	TRBJ2-1	CASSQHRPIHNEQFF	TGTGCCAGCAGCCAACATCGGCCCATCCACAATGAGCAGTTCTTC